Reported below is one T cell receptor (beta chain). The antigen is undetermined. This sample is part of a study of T cell responses to AZD1222 COVID-19 vaccine. This table comes from immunoSEQ multiplex PCR, and its TCRdb copy is limited to in-frame clones, with some not included. The sample carries 150,000 to 200,000 clones, approximately 95% recorded once. CDR1 is SGDLS, CDR2 YYNGEE, per germline. The CDR3 runs to 15 residues. Trimming removed 4 bases from V and 0 bases from J, with 11 bases in between. Study results and limitations: The reported proportion of spike-specific TCRs targeting unmutated variant regions was nearly half. Baseline serostatus was positive in only six AZD1222 recipients.

The chain has TRBV9 and TRBJ2-1, with a possible D match to TRBD2 (5 bases). Here the sequenced sample was peripheral blood, taken 28 days after the second dose of the MenACWY control vaccine. This clonotype was sampled from an adult who received the MenACWY meningococcal vaccine as a control. The CDR3 is CASSPGGSSYNEQFF. CDR3 DNA sequence: TGTGCCAGCAGCCCAGGAGGTAGCTCCTACAATGAGCAGTTCTTC.